The 14 T cell receptor beta chains reported below all come from one sample, sequenced in a study of CD8+CD57+ T cells in acquired aplastic anemia. TCR beta VDJ and CDR3 profiles were obtained from a genomic DNA template. TCRdb passed the reads through MiXCR, listing each CDR3 protein once. The sample yields about half a million distinct CDR3 sequences, about a third seen once. Selection for sequencing was limited to patients who had shown CD8+CD57+ cell expansion by flow cytometry. Sequencing was performed on sorted CD4+, CD8+, or CD8+CD57+ T cells (not recorded which) from PBMCs. All receptors come from a human donor with aplastic anemia.

This clonotype was counted between two and nine times. The V gene is TRBV6-1, the J gene TRBJ1-1; 10 bases line up with TRBD1. The CDR3 loop spans 14 amino acids. Unmatched junction bases numbered 3, after V lost 2 bases and J lost 6 bases. Germline CDR1 is MNHNS and CDR2 is SASEGT. CDR3 in amino acids: CASSERDRGAEAFF. As DNA, the CDR3 is TGTGCCAGCAGTGAACGGGACAGGGGCGCTGAAGCTTTCTTT.

This clonotype was observed a few times. V usage is TRBV3-1 and J usage is TRBJ1-5, with D perhaps matching TRBD1 (5 bases). The ends were cut back, 4 bases at V and 2 bases at J, with 12 bases in the middle. From germline, CDR1 is LGHDT and CDR2 YNNKEL (reference sequence). This CDR3 is built from 15 residues. CDR3 in amino acids: CASSPDRPGNQPQHF. The CDR3 nucleotides are TGTGCCAGCAGCCCCGACAGACCCGGCAATCAGCCCCAGCATTTT.

In this sample, this clonotype turned up many times. The rearrangement uses TRBV2 and TRBJ1-6, with D perhaps matching TRBD1 (5 bases). V was trimmed by 0 bases and J by 7 bases, leaving 13 bases between them. Per the germline V gene, CDR1 is SNHLY and CDR2 is FYNNEI. This CDR3 contains 16 residues. This CDR3 is CASSEAHPGGNSPLHF. The CDR3 DNA reads as TGTGCCAGCAGTGAAGCGCATCCCGGGGGAAATTCACCCCTCCACTTT.

This clonotype was seen many times. For the CDR3, the DNA is TGCAGTGCTAGCAGGAGCACTAGCACAGATACGCAGTATTTT. This codes for CSASRSTSTDTQYF. The chain uses TRBV20-1 and TRBJ2-3; D is uncertain. V was shortened by 3 bases and J by 0 bases, with 10 bases between the two germline ends. Germline assignment: CDR1 DFQATT and CDR2 SNEGSKA (reference sequence). This CDR3 is 14 amino acids long.

This chain links TRBV5-1 with TRBJ2-1, with TRBD2 matching 8 bases. The CDR3 is 16 amino acids. Germline loops: CDR1 SGHRS, CDR2 YFSETQ. The V and J ends lost 4 bases and 8 bases, in that order; junction bases with no gene match: 14. The CDR3 reads CASSERISGIKDEQFF. Written as DNA, the CDR3 is TGCGCCAGCAGCGAGAGGATTAGCGGGATTAAGGATGAGCAGTTCTTC. Looking up the rest from reference TRBV5-1 and TRBJ2-1 gives the full variable domain: KAGVTQTPRYLIKTRGQQVTLSCSPISGHRSVSWYQQTPGQGLQFLFEYFSETQRNKGNFPGRFSGRQFSNSRSEMNVSTLELGDSALYLCASSERISGIKDEQFFGPGTRLTVL.

Ten or more counts support this clonotype. The J gene is TRBJ2-7, the V gene TRBV19; no clear D gene. The CDR3 totals 13 residues. V lost 3 bases to trimming and J lost 5 bases, with 11 bases between them. Germline-derived CDR1 and CDR2 are LNHDA and SQIVND (reference sequence). DNA for the CDR3: TGTGCCAGTAGTATTTTGGATAGTAACGAGCAGTACTTC. This translates into CASSILDSNEQYF.

This clonotype was found many times. Written as DNA, the CDR3 is TGTGCCAGCAGCTTAACAGGCGGGAGGACTTACGAGCAGTACTTC. Amino acids: CASSLTGGRTYEQYF. The rearrangement uses TRBV7-9 and TRBJ2-7, with 8 bases fitting TRBD2. Germline CDR1 reads SEHNR; CDR2 reads FQNEAQ (reference sequence). The CDR3 covers 15 residues. The J segment lost 4 bases and the V segment lost 2 bases, leaving 7 bases of the junction unmatched.

V and J are TRBV6-2 or TRBV6-3 and TRBJ2-1; a possible D gene is TRBD1 (6 bases). Looked up from germline, CDR1 is MNHEY and CDR2 is SVGEGT. With 2 bases removed from V and 1 base from J, the gap between germline ends came to 15 bases. The CDR3 loop spans 17 amino acids. The chain's CDR3 is CASSYLWDTPSYNEQFF. The CDR3 DNA sequence: TGTGCCAGCAGTTACCTGTGGGACACTCCATCCTACAATGAGCAGTTCTTC.

This clonotype was observed a handful of times. The chain combines TRBV20-1 with TRBJ1-4; the D gene is possibly TRBD1 (5 bases). V lost 7 bases, J lost 4 bases, and 10 bases lay in between. Per germline, CDR1 DFQATT and CDR2 SNEGSKA (reference sequence). The CDR3 covers 12 residues. In nucleotides, the CDR3 is TGCAGTGTGGGACTGTATAATGAAAAACTGTTTTTT. Translated: CSVGLYNEKLFF.

The V gene is TRBV5-1, the J gene TRBJ2-4; tentatively, D is TRBD1 (7 bases). CDR3 length: 18 residues. V dropped 4 bases and J dropped 0 bases, with 20 bases sitting between them. Germline V gene lookup returns CDR1 SGHRS and CDR2 YFSETQ. As DNA, the CDR3 is TGCGCCAGCAGCGGAGGGACAGCTTCCTTACTAGCCAAAAACATTCAGTACTTC. Its translation: CASSGGTASLLAKNIQYF. Together with reference TRBV5-1 and TRBJ2-4, the CDR3 gives the full variable domain: KAGVTQTPRYLIKTRGQQVTLSCSPISGHRSVSWYQQTPGQGLQFLFEYFSETQRNKGNFPGRFSGRQFSNSRSEMNVSTLELGDSALYLCASSGGTASLLAKNIQYFGAGTRLSVL.

This chain's CDR3 is CASSIEGLPYEQYF. The CDR3 region has the DNA TGTGCCAGTAGTATAGAAGGGTTACCCTACGAGCAGTACTTC. This sequence joins TRBV19 and TRBJ2-7; D uncertain. Germline CDR1 reads LNHDA; CDR2 reads SQIVND (reference sequence). The CDR3 length is 14 residues. Trimming removed 0 bases from V and 2 bases from J, with 8 bases in between.

This chain uses TRBV10-1 with TRBJ1-2; D not certain. The CDR3 extends over 12 amino acids. The V end was cut by 2 bases, the J end by 12 bases, with 13 bases between. CDR1 and CDR2 (germline): WNHNN, SYGVQD (reference sequence). As DNA, the CDR3 is TGCGCCAGCAGTGAGAAAAAGGCTGGAAACACCTTC. Translated, it gives CASSEKKAGNTF.

This clonotype was picked up many times. V gene TRBV15 combines with J gene TRBJ2-7; no reliable D call. The V gene lost 5 bases and the J gene lost 4 bases, with 12 bases spanning the gap. This CDR3 spans 13 amino acids. Germline-derived CDR1 and CDR2 are LNHNV and YYDKDF (reference sequence). CDR3 coding DNA: TGTGCCACCAGCCGAAACCGAAATTACGAGCAGTACTTC. It encodes CATSRNRNYEQYF. Full variable domain (rest looked up from reference TRBV15 and TRBJ2-7): DAMVIQNPRYQVTQFGKPVTLSCSQTLNHNVMYWYQQKSSQAPKLLFHYYDKDFNNEADTPDNFQSRRPNTSFCFLDIRSPGLGDTAMYLCATSRNRNYEQYFGPGTRLTVT.

The CDR3 loop is CASSLNRAANSPLHF. In DNA form, the CDR3 reads TGTGCCAGCAGCCTAAACCGGGCAGCCAATTCACCCCTCCACTTT. The gene calls are TRBV5-6 and TRBJ1-6, with D unresolved. The CDR3 extends over 15 amino acids. From germline, CDR1 is SGHDT and CDR2 YYEEEE. V lost 4 bases to trimming and J lost 7 bases, with 15 bases between them.